These 3 T cell receptor beta chains were all obtained from the same sample, sequenced in a study of identical twins. One entry per CDR3 protein results from TCRdb running MiXCR on the 5' RACE reads. The sample carries around 1.7 million distinct CDR3 sequences, around 33% recorded once. The material sequenced was cord blood. Receptors originate from a newborn girl in good health.

Comment on this clonotype: One junction end disagrees with the germline gene, perhaps due to a read error. The chain is built from TRBV5-1 and TRBJ2-1, with TRBD2 matching 13 bases. This CDR3 has 17 residues. Germline CDR1 reads SGHRS; CDR2 reads YFSETQ. The CDR3, as DNA: TGCGCCACCAGCTGGGGACTAGCGGGAAGCTCCTACAATGAGCAGTTCTTC. Its protein is CATSWGLAGSSYNEQFF.

The chain couples TRBV27 to TRBJ2-7, with D perhaps matching TRBD2 (7 bases). Germline V gives CDR1 MNHEY, CDR2 SMNVEV (reference sequence). CDR3 length: 14 amino acids. V lost 5 bases and J 2 bases, leaving 13 bases between the germline ends. CDR3 DNA sequence: TGTGCCAGCAGTACTGGGAGGGGGGCCTACGAGCAGTACTTC. It translates to CASSTGRGAYEQYF.

This clonotype occurred a few times. The chain employs TRBV28 and TRBJ2-1; weak D call: TRBD1 (6 bases). This CDR3 is built from 16 residues. Germline loops: CDR1 MDHEN, CDR2 SYDVKM. V lost 7 bases and J 7 bases, leaving 23 bases between the germline ends. The CDR3 reads CASTLPGESKGNEQFF. The CDR3 coding sequence is TGTGCCAGCACCCTTCCAGGGGAATCAAAGGGTAATGAGCAGTTCTTC.